The 13 T cell receptor beta chains in this list originate from one sample, sequenced in a study of T cell responses to AZD1222 COVID-19 vaccine. Libraries were prepared by immunoSEQ multiplex PCR; TCRdb keeps only in-frame clonotypes and omits some of them. In the table there are 110,000 to 150,000 clones, about 94% of which are singletons. The input for sequencing was peripheral blood, taken on day 0 of AZD1222 vaccination. Every receptor here comes from an adult in good health.

The chain recombines TRBV18 with TRBJ2-2; 12 bases align to TRBD2. The V gene's germline CDR1 is KGHSH and CDR2 LQKENI. With V trimmed by 8 bases and J by 3 bases, 4 bases remained unmatched. The CDR3 loop spans 15 amino acids. CDR3 residues: CASTRLAGDTGELFF. CDR3 sequence (DNA): TGTGCCAGCACGCGACTAGCGGGGGACACCGGGGAGCTGTTTTTT.

This chain uses TRBV19 with TRBJ2-3; D ambiguous. Germline V lookup: CDR1 LNHDA, CDR2 SQIVND (reference sequence). The CDR3 covers 16 residues. V shed 1 base and J shed 0 bases, with 11 bases lying between them. CDR3 amino acids: CASSIVGGASTDTQYF. The DNA for the CDR3 is TGTGCCAGTAGTATAGTGGGTGGAGCTAGCACAGATACGCAGTATTTT.

The chain joins TRBV7-9 to TRBJ2-1; D unresolved. The V end lost 4 bases, the J end lost 8 bases, and 12 bases lay between the germline ends. This CDR3 contains 13 residues. The V gene's germline CDR1 is SEHNR and CDR2 FQNEAQ (reference sequence). The CDR3: CASSSSEVYEQFF. Here the CDR3 DNA reads TGTGCCAGCAGCTCCTCGGAAGTTTATGAGCAGTTCTTC.

The J gene is TRBJ2-7, the V gene TRBV10-2; D is ambiguous. Germline CDR1 WSHSY, CDR2 SAAADI. CDR3 length: 15 residues. V lost 2 bases, J lost 2 bases, and 13 bases lay in between. The CDR3, as DNA: TGCGCCAGCAGTGAGAAACTTTTTTCCCCCTACGAGCAGTACTTC. This gives the protein CASSEKLFSPYEQYF.

The chain joins TRBV6-5 to TRBJ2-7; TRBD1 agrees at 7 bases. Germline-derived CDR1 and CDR2 are MNHEY and SVGAGI. The CDR3 has 16 residues. V was clipped by 0 bases and J by 0 bases; unmatched bases: 5. The CDR3 sequence is CASSYSRQGSSYEQYF. CDR3 nucleotide sequence: TGTGCCAGCAGTTACTCCCGACAGGGAAGCTCCTACGAGCAGTACTTC.

V is TRBV7-8 and J is TRBJ2-5, with 7 bases fitting TRBD2. Germline V CDR1 and CDR2: SGHVS, FQNEAQ. This CDR3 spans 14 amino acids. Trimming removed 7 bases from V and 3 bases from J; junction bases left unmatched: 8. CDR3 loop: CASIQLASEETQYF. CDR3 nucleotides: TGTGCCAGCATCCAACTAGCGTCAGAAGAGACCCAGTACTTC. Filled out from reference TRBV7-8 and TRBJ2-5, the complete variable domain reads GAGVSQSPRYKVAKRGQDVALRCDPISGHVSLFWYQQALGQGPEFLTYFQNEAQLDKSGLPSDRFFAERPEGSVSTLKIQRTQQEDSAVYLCASIQLASEETQYFGPGTRLLVL.

The DNA of the CDR3 is TGTGCCAGCAGCTTGAAAGGAACCTATAATTCACCCCTCCACTTT. Protein: CASSLKGTYNSPLHF. The chain carries TRBV7-9 and TRBJ1-6; D unclear. This CDR3 contains 15 residues. V was cut by 3 bases and J by 2 bases, with 8 bases left in between. CDR1 is SEHNR and CDR2 is FQNEAQ in the germline V gene (reference sequence).

This chain uses TRBV9 with TRBJ2-3; TRBD2 matches 13 bases. This CDR3 is 18 amino acids long. Per germline, CDR1 SGDLS and CDR2 YYNGEE. Trimming removed 4 bases from V and 5 bases from J; junction bases left unmatched: 13. Here the CDR3 DNA reads TGTGCCAGCAGCACCGGGGGGACTAGCGGGACTGTGGTAGATACGCAGTATTTT. This codes for CASSTGGTSGTVVDTQYF.

V is TRBV30 and J is TRBJ1-5, with TRBD1 matching over 10 bases. Germline values: CDR1 GTSNPN, CDR2 SVGIG (reference sequence). The CDR3 contains 19 residues. J gave up 0 bases and V 1 base, and 12 bases lay outside the gene matches. CDR3 amino acids: CAWSGGTGEYGLSNQPQHF. The CDR3 region has the DNA TGTGCCTGGAGTGGGGGGACAGGGGAGTATGGCCTTAGCAATCAGCCCCAGCATTTT.

V gene TRBV2 combines with J gene TRBJ2-1; 8 nucleotides align to TRBD2. This CDR3 spans 15 amino acids. With 6 bases clipped from V and 0 bases from J, the junction kept 4 bases outside the gene matches. Per germline, CDR1 SNHLY and CDR2 FYNNEI. Written as DNA, the CDR3 is TGTGCCAGCAGCCTACTAGCGGTCTCCTACAATGAGCAGTTCTTC. Translated: CASSLLAVSYNEQFF.

The chain couples TRBV5-4 to TRBJ2-2; D call uncertain. Germline loops: CDR1 SGHNT, CDR2 YYREEE (reference sequence). Trimming shortened V by 4 bases and J by 3 bases, and 13 bases separated the two germline ends. The CDR3 runs 15 residues. The DNA of the CDR3 is TGTGCCAGCAGCCTGACCGGTCACGACACCGGGGAGCTGTTTTTT. It encodes CASSLTGHDTGELFF.

V gene TRBV28 combines with J gene TRBJ2-5, with D possibly matching TRBD2 (5 bases). The CDR3 has 14 residues. V was shortened by 4 bases and J by 4 bases, with 13 bases between the two germline ends. Germline V gene data show CDR1 as MDHEN and CDR2 as SYDVKM. The CDR3 coding sequence is TGTGCCAGCAGTTATGGTATGGGGAGAGAGACCCAGTACTTC. Translation: CASSYGMGRETQYF.

The rearrangement links TRBV19 to TRBJ2-7; D uncertain. This CDR3 region has 13 residues. From germline, CDR1 is LNHDA and CDR2 SQIVND (reference sequence). The V gene lost 1 base and the J gene lost 5 bases, with 9 bases spanning the gap. CDR3 protein: CASSIGQVNEQYF. The CDR3 nucleotides read TGTGCCAGTAGTATAGGGCAGGTCAACGAGCAGTACTTC. The whole variable domain, filled in from reference TRBV19 and TRBJ2-7, reads DGGITQSPKYLFRKEGQNVTLSCEQNLNHDAMYWYRQDPGQGLRLIYYSQIVNDFQKGDIAEGYSVSREKKESFPLTVTSAQKNPTAFYLCASSIGQVNEQYFGPGTRLTVT.